The rows below give T cell receptor beta chains drawn from one sample of a study of blood T cell repertoires in COVID-19. Assay used: immunoSEQ multiplex PCR; TCRdb lists only in-frame clones, some missing. The sample consists of about 210,000 clones, roughly four fifths of them appearing once. Sequencing used PBMCs or T cells enriched from blood (not recorded which). The receptor source for this set is a man aged 40-49 years who had recovered from COVID-19. The CDR3 runs from the conserved cysteine through the conserved F or W. The D gene is left open where the match is weak. Clone sizes are given selectively: once, few, many, or a class where the clone is expanded.

j_call v_call d_call clone_size cdr3_aa cdr3_nt
TRBJ2-1 TRBV12-5 TRBD1 - CASGLRQGAKNEQFF TGTGCTAGTGGCCTAAGACAGGGGGCTAAAAATGAGCAGTTCTTC
TRBJ1-5 TRBV27 - - CASSLSRAVRNQPQHF TGTGCCAGCAGTTTATCGAGGGCCGTCCGCAATCAGCCCCAGCATTTT
TRBJ1-2 TRBV10-2 - - CASGPQGSTPWYGYTF TGCGCCAGCGGGCCCCAGGGATCAACCCCTTGGTATGGCTACACCTTC
TRBJ2-5 TRBV13 TRBD2 - CASSLGGKTQYF TGTGCCAGCAGCCTGGGGGGGAAGACCCAGTACTTC
TRBJ1-2 TRBV7-2 TRBD1 - CASSIGQGTGGYTF TGTGCCAGCAGCATCGGACAGGGTACGGGAGGCTACACCTTC
TRBJ2-2 TRBV14 - - CASSLTGTTGELFF TGTGCCAGCAGCCTAACAGGGACCACCGGGGAGCTGTTTTTT
TRBJ1-6 TRBV2 TRBD1 - CASHRGNSPLHF TGTGCCAGTCACAGGGGTAATTCACCCCTCCACTTT
TRBJ1-5 TRBV30 TRBD1 - CAWSSSRQGYSNQPQHF TGTGCCTGGAGTTCCTCCCGACAGGGCTATAGCAATCAGCCCCAGCATTTT
TRBJ1-2 TRBV28 - - CASGRQEVYGYTF TGTGCCAGCGGACGACAGGAGGTTTATGGCTACACCTTC
TRBJ2-5 TRBV29-1 TRBD2 - CSVDGVAGYTQYF TGCAGCGTTGATGGGGTAGCGGGGTACACCCAGTACTTC
TRBJ1-6 TRBV19 TRBD1 many CASTLASGQKSSNSRRVLHF TGTGCCAGTACCTTAGCTTCGGGACAGAAATCCTCCAATTCACGTCGGGTCCTCCACTTT
TRBJ1-6 TRBV4-1 - - CASSYEPTSSYNSPLHF TGCGCCAGCAGCTATGAACCTACGAGCTCCTATAATTCACCCCTCCACTTT
TRBJ2-7 TRBV10-1 - - CASSGLLGHSYEQYF TGCGCCAGCAGTGGCCTCCTAGGTCACTCCTACGAGCAGTACTTC
TRBJ2-3 TRBV2 TRBD2 few CASRGGTTGSAQYF TGTGCCAGCAGGGGTGGGACTACCGGTTCTGCGCAGTATTTT
TRBJ1-2 TRBV5-5 - few CASSLEDSDYYGYTF TGTGCCAGCAGCTTGGAAGACAGCGATTACTATGGCTACACCTTC
TRBJ1-5 TRBV3-1/TRBV3-2 - - CASSQGTVSNQPQHF TGTGCCAGCAGCCAAGGAACGGTTAGCAATCAGCCCCAGCATTTT
TRBJ1-6 TRBV7-8 TRBD1 - CASRPGGNNSPLHF TGTGCCAGCAGGCCAGGGGGAAATAATTCACCCCTCCACTTT
TRBJ2-3 TRBV7-6 TRBD2 - CASSRSIAGGNTDTQYF TGTGCCAGCAGCCGTTCAATAGCGGGGGGAAACACAGATACGCAGTATTTT
TRBJ1-5 TRBV21-1 - - CARGKGSRTVFYSNQPQHF TGTGCCAGAGGGAAAGGGTCTAGGACAGTCTTTTATAGCAATCAGCCCCAGCATTTT
TRBJ2-3 TRBV6-1 - - CASSDLGLRTFNTQYF TGTGCCAGCAGTGATCTTGGACTACGGACTTTTAATACGCAGTATTTT
TRBJ2-3 TRBV11-3 TRBD1 - CASSLLTGGTQYF TGTGCCAGCAGCTTACTCACAGGGGGCACGCAGTATTTT
TRBJ2-5 TRBV19 TRBD2 - CASSILAGEQETQYF TGTGCCAGTAGTATTCTAGCGGGGGAACAAGAGACCCAGTACTTC
TRBJ2-6 TRBV20-1 - - CSVFSANVLTF TGCAGTGTGTTCTCGGCCAACGTCCTGACTTTC
TRBJ2-1 TRBV7-3 TRBD2 - CASSPRGGGLIYNEQFF TGTGCCAGCAGCCCCCGCGGGGGGGGTCTTATCTACAATGAGCAGTTCTTC
TRBJ2-5 TRBV5-1 - - CASSLARRFWGQETQYF TGCGCCAGCAGCTTGGCCAGGAGGTTCTGGGGCCAAGAGACCCAGTACTTC
TRBJ2-1 TRBV4-1 TRBD2 - CASSPITSGVYNEQFF TGCGCCAGCAGCCCTATTACTAGCGGGGTCTACAATGAGCAGTTCTTC
TRBJ1-5 TRBV18 - - CASSPDSLGPQHF TGTGCCAGCTCACCCGACAGCCTCGGGCCCCAGCATTTT
TRBJ2-7 TRBV9 - - CASSAPGRPEQYF TGTGCCAGCAGCGCCCCTGGGAGGCCCGAGCAGTACTTC
TRBJ1-1 TRBV28 TRBD1 - CASSLTGTGEREAFF TGTGCCAGCAGTCTTACCGGGACAGGGGAGAGAGAAGCTTTCTTT
TRBJ2-7 TRBV6-2/TRBV6-3 - - CASSSSPQGARDEQYF TGTGCCAGCAGTTCTTCTCCGCAGGGCGCTCGGGACGAGCAGTACTTC
TRBJ1-2 TRBV6-5 - - CASSYEGFGYTF TGTGCCAGCAGCTACGAGGGATTCGGCTACACCTTC
TRBJ1-1 TRBV30 - - CASGLSAEAFF TGTGCCTCGGGACTGTCAGCTGAAGCTTTCTTT
TRBJ1-2 TRBV19 - - CASSMSTGGYGYTF TGTGCCAGTAGTATGTCGACAGGAGGCTATGGCTACACCTTC
TRBJ1-5 TRBV5-1 - - CASSSGESHQPQHF TGCGCCAGCAGCTCCGGGGAGAGCCATCAGCCCCAGCATTTT
TRBJ2-3 TRBV9 - - CASSVGLDGLSDTQYF TGTGCCAGCAGCGTAGGACTCGACGGCCTATCAGATACGCAGTATTTT